Shown below are 17 T cell receptor beta chains from a single sample sequenced in a study of OX40 agonist ivuxolimab in advanced cancers. The repertoire was sequenced with immunoSEQ multiplex PCR; TCRdb's copy has only in-frame clones and lacks some. The sample holds some 68,000 clones, about 85% seen once. The input for sequencing was CD4+ or CD8+ T cells sorted from blood, taken in a trial of the OX40 agonist ivuxolimab. Source of these receptors: an adult with an advanced solid tumor such as melanoma, head and neck, liver or kidney cancer.

This clone was seen once. V and J are TRBV2 and TRBJ2-3; TRBD2 matches 12 bases. Germline CDR1 and CDR2: SNHLY and FYNNEI. V dropped 6 bases and J dropped 4; count of bases not matched to a gene: 5. The CDR3 has 15 amino acids. The CDR3 bases are TGTGCCAGCAGGAGACTAGCGGGGGCCCCAGATACGCAGTATTTT. Protein: CASRRLAGAPDTQYF.

This sequence joins TRBV5-5 and TRBJ1-4, with TRBD1 matching over 9 bases. V gave up 3 bases and J gave up 0 bases; unmatched junction bases: 6. The CDR3 covers 17 residues. The germline V gene has CDR1 SGHKS and CDR2 YYEKEE (reference sequence). The CDR3 region has the DNA TGTGCCAGCAGCTGGGGGGGACAGGGCGCAACTAATGAAAAACTGTTTTTT. It codes for CASSWGGQGATNEKLFF.

The chain employs TRBV6-5 and TRBJ2-7; D unclear. The V end was cut by 6 bases, the J end by 2 bases, with 11 bases between. From germline, CDR1 is MNHEY and CDR2 SVGAGI. CDR3 length: 13 amino acids. The CDR3 region is CASRRPGPYEQYF. The CDR3 DNA follows: TGTGCCAGCAGGCGCCCAGGCCCCTACGAGCAGTACTTC.

This clone was seen a single time. The chain has TRBV19 and TRBJ2-1; D gene unclear. In germline, CDR1 is LNHDA, CDR2 SQIVND (reference sequence). The germline V and J ends were trimmed by 1 base and 0 bases, with 4 bases remaining between them. The CDR3 runs to 14 residues. The CDR3 sequence is CASSIAGSYNEQFF. CDR3 bases: TGTGCCAGTAGTATAGCCGGCTCCTACAATGAGCAGTTCTTC.

The CDR3 DNA sequence: TGCGCCAGCAGCTTGAATTCAGATACGCAGTATTTT. This encodes CASSLNSDTQYF. The chain couples TRBV5-1 to TRBJ2-3; D gene unclear. The CDR3 is 12 residues long. From germline, CDR1 is SGHRS and CDR2 YFSETQ. Trimming cost V 1 base and J 4 bases, with 4 bases left between them.

The V gene is TRBV7-2, the J gene TRBJ2-7; TRBD2 aligns across 8 bases. The CDR3 consists of 15 residues. The junction had 4 bases not matched to a gene; V was cut back by 0 bases and J by 3 bases. Germline assignment: CDR1 SGHTA and CDR2 FQGNSA. CDR3 DNA sequence: TGTGCCAGCAGCTTAGCGGCGGGGGGCCTCTACGAGCAGTACTTC. This encodes CASSLAAGGLYEQYF. The full variable domain, completed using reference TRBV7-2 and TRBJ2-7, is GAGVSQSPSNKVTEKGKDVELRCDPISGHTALYWYRQSLGQGLEFLIYFQGNSAPDKSGLPSDRFSAERTGGSVSTLTIQRTQQEDSAVYLCASSLAAGGLYEQYFGPGTRLTVT.

The chain uses TRBV5-1 and TRBJ2-7; D tentatively reads TRBD1 or TRBD2 (5 bases each). V was shortened by 0 bases and J by 6 bases, with 16 bases between the two germline ends. Germline loops: CDR1 SGHRS, CDR2 YFSETQ. This CDR3 contains 15 residues. DNA for the CDR3: TGCGCCAGCAGCTTGGAGGGGAGCCCCTCTCTCGAGCAGTACTTC. Translating gives CASSLEGSPSLEQYF.

The J gene is TRBJ2-2, the V gene TRBV18, with D unresolved. The CDR3 has 18 amino acids. Germline assignment: CDR1 KGHSH and CDR2 LQKENI. V gave up 0 bases and J gave up 5 bases, with 19 bases separating them. Here the CDR3 reads CASSPPPLVSAQTGELFF. CDR3 sequence (DNA): TGTGCCAGCTCACCACCGCCGCTAGTTTCAGCGCAAACCGGGGAGCTGTTTTTT.

The CDR3 here is CASSEVTGGTYEQYF. CDR3 sequence (DNA): TGTGCCAGCAGTGAAGTGACAGGCGGGACGTACGAGCAGTACTTC. The chain is built from TRBV6-1 and TRBJ2-7; D may be TRBD1 or TRBD2 (6 bases each). The CDR3 consists of 15 residues. Germline V gene sequence: CDR1 MNHNS, CDR2 SASEGT. V was shortened by 1 base and J by 4 bases, with 14 bases between the two germline ends.

The V call is TRBV7-2, the J call TRBJ2-7; D unclear. Trimming took off 1 base at V and 6 bases at J, with 13 bases between the two ends. Germline CDR1 and CDR2: SGHTA and FQGNSA. This CDR3 region has 14 residues. The CDR3 bases are TGTGCCAGCAGCTTAGGGAATGTCAGGCCCGAGCAGTACTTC. Amino acids: CASSLGNVRPEQYF.

The V call is TRBV4-3, the J call TRBJ2-3; 9 bases match TRBD2. CDR3 length: 19 amino acids. With 1 base clipped from V and 0 bases from J, the junction kept 11 bases outside the gene matches. Per the germline V gene, CDR1 is LGHNA and CDR2 is YSLEER. The CDR3: CASSQGLIRRGGSTDTQYF. CDR3 DNA sequence: TGCGCCAGCAGCCAAGGTCTCATCCGGCGGGGGGGGAGCACAGATACGCAGTATTTT.

This sequence joins TRBV4-3 and TRBJ2-4; TRBD1 matches at 8 bases. The CDR3 covers 15 residues. Trimming cost V 5 bases and J 8 bases; bases outside gene matches: 11. The germline gives CDR1 LGHNA, CDR2 YSLEER. CDR3 loop: CASSRLDREIDIQYF. CDR3 nucleotides: TGCGCCAGCAGCAGGTTGGACAGGGAGATAGACATTCAGTACTTC.

This clone was recorded a few times. The rearrangement links TRBV12-5 to TRBJ1-1; 7 nucleotides match TRBD1. The CDR3 spans 15 residues. Germline CDR1 reads LGHNT; CDR2 reads FRNRAP. The V and J ends lost 2 bases and 7 bases, in that order; junction bases with no gene match: 10. The CDR3 DNA follows: TGTGCTAGTGGTTTGTCATGGACAGGAACAGGTGAAGCTTTCTTT. Amino acid sequence: CASGLSWTGTGEAFF.

The chain has TRBV25-1 and TRBJ2-7, with D unclear. The germline V gene encodes CDR1 MGHDK and CDR2 SYGVNS. This CDR3 comprises 13 residues. The ends were cut back, 2 bases at V and 6 bases at J, with 11 bases in the middle. The CDR3 sequence is CASSEHGRSEQYF. In DNA, the CDR3 is TGTGCCAGCAGTGAACATGGCAGGAGCGAGCAGTACTTC.

This chain connects TRBV27 to TRBJ2-3; 7 nucleotides agree with TRBD2. Germline V gene lookup returns CDR1 MNHEY and CDR2 SMNVEV (reference sequence). The CDR3 has 16 amino acids. The trim removed 0 bases at V and 8 bases at J, leaving 11 bases unmatched. This CDR3 reads CASSLSWGLSTTTQYF. In DNA form, the CDR3 reads TGTGCCAGCAGTTTATCGTGGGGACTAAGCACAACTACGCAGTATTTT.

V and J are TRBV28 and TRBJ2-4; D possibly corresponds to TRBD1 (6 bases). V gave up 4 bases and J gave up 4 bases, with 14 bases separating them. Per germline, CDR1 MDHEN and CDR2 SYDVKM. The CDR3 has 15 residues. The CDR3 DNA is TGTGCCAGCAGTTCATTTCAGGGGCAAAAAAACATTCAGTACTTC. Its translation is CASSSFQGQKNIQYF. The full variable domain, rest sourced from reference TRBV28 and TRBJ2-4, is DVKVTQSSRYLVKRTGEKVFLECVQDMDHENMFWYRQDPGLGLRLIYFSYDVKMKEKGDIPEGYSVSREKKERFSLILESASTNQTSMYLCASSSFQGQKNIQYFGAGTRLSVL.

The chain joins TRBV9 to TRBJ2-3, with 8 bases lining up with TRBD1. This CDR3 is built from 15 residues. V shed 0 bases and J 3 bases; nucleotides not matched to a gene: 3. The germline CDR1 and CDR2 sequences are SGDLS and YYNGEE. As DNA, the CDR3 is TGTGCCAGCAGCGTAGGGCAGGGGGCGACAGATACGCAGTATTTT. It yields the protein CASSVGQGATDTQYF.